This T cell receptor beta chain derives from a study of cytomegalovirus exposure and HLA in healthy donors. A remark on this clone: Its matching antigen is unknown.

Vbeta (60) and Jbeta (13) primers were used in the PCR. Sequencing used immunoSEQ multiplex PCR; TCRdb keeps in-frame clones, though not all of them. Found here are 60,000 to 75,000 clones, approximately 60% of them singletons; the top ten hold roughly 3%. V was shortened by 3 bases and J by 6 bases, with 17 bases between the two germline ends. CDR3 length: 15 residues. Germline loops: CDR1 SGDLS, CDR2 YYNGEE. Study-wide results and caveats: Among TCR beta chains of equal frequency, HLA-associated ones were more clonally expanded in a later analysis. Exclusion applied to some V segments, including TRBV6-2 and TRBV6-3, as they were indistinguishable. Both high specificity and high sensitivity reportedly marked the classifier's diagnosis of cytomegalovirus status.

The specimen was PBMCs. The chain uses TRBV9 and TRBJ2-3; D is perhaps TRBD2 (6 bases). The TCR sequence derives from a woman aged 45-60 years in good health and CMV-seronegative. The CDR3 loop is CASSGDSAGTDTQYF. CDR3 in DNA: TGTGCCAGCAGCGGGGACTCCGCTGGAACTGATACGCAGTATTTT.